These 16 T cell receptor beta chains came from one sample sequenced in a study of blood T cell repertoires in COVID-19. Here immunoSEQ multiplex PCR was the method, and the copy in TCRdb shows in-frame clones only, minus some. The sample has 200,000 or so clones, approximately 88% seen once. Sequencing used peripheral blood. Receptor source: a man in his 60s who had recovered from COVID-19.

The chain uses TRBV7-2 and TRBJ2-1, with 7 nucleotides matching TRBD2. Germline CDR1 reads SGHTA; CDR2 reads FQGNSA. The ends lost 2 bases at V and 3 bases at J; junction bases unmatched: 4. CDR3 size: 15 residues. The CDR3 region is CASSLSGLLYNEQFF. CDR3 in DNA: TGTGCCAGCAGCTTATCGGGACTACTCTACAATGAGCAGTTCTTC.

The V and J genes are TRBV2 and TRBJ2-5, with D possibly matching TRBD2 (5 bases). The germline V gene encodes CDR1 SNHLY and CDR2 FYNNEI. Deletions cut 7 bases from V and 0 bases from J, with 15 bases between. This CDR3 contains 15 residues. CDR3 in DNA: TGTGCCAGCACCCTCTTCCGGGGATACCAAGAGACCCAGTACTTC. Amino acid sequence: CASTLFRGYQETQYF.

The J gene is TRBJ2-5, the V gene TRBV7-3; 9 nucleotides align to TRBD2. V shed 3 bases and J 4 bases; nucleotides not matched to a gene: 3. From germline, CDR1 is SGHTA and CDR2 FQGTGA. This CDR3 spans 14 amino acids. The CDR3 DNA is TGTGCCAGCAGCTTTGCGGGGGGGCGAGAGACCCAGTACTTC. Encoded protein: CASSFAGGRETQYF.

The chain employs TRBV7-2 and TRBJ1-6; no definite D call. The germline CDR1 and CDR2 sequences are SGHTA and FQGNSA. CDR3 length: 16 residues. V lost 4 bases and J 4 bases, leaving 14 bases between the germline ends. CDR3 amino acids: CASSSQFSRYNSPLHF. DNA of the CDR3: TGTGCCAGCAGCTCGCAGTTCTCTAGATATAATTCACCCCTCCACTTT.

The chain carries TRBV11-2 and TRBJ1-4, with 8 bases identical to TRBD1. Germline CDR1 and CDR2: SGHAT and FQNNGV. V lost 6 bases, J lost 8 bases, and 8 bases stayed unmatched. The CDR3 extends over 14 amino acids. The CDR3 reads CASSYEGTGEKLFF. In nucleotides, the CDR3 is TGTGCCAGCAGTTACGAGGGGACAGGCGAAAAACTGTTTTTT.

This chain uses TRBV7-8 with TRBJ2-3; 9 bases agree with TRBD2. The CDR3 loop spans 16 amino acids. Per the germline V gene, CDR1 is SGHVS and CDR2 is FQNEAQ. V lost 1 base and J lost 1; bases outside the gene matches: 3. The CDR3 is CASSLEASGGTDTQYF. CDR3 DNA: TGTGCCAGCAGCTTAGAGGCTAGCGGGGGCACAGATACGCAGTATTTT.

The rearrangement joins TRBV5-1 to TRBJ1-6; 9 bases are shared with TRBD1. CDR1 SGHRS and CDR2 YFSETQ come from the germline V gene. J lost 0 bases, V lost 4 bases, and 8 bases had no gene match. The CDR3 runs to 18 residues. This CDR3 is CASSLAVQGASYNSPLHF. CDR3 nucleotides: TGCGCCAGCAGCCTGGCTGTACAGGGGGCCTCCTATAATTCACCCCTCCACTTT.

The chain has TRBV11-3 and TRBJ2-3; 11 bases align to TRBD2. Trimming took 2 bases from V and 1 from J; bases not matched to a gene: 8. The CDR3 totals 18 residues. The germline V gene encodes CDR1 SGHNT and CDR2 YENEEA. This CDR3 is CASSLRSGRASGTDTQYF. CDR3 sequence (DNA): TGTGCCAGCAGCTTACGTAGCGGGAGGGCCTCGGGCACAGATACGCAGTATTTT.

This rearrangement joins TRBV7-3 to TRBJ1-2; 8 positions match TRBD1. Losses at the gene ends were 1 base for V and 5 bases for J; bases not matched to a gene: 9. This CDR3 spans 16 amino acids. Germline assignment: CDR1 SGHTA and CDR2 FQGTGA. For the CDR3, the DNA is TGTGCCAGCAGCTTAAGATTCAGGGGACAGGAATATGGCTACACCTTC. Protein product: CASSLRFRGQEYGYTF.

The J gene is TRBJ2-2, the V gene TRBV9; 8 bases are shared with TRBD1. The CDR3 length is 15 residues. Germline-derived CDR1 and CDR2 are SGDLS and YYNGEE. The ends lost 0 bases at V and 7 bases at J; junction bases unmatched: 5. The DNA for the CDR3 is TGTGCCAGCAGCGTAGGTGAAGGGACAGGCGGGGAGCTGTTTTTT. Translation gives CASSVGEGTGGELFF.

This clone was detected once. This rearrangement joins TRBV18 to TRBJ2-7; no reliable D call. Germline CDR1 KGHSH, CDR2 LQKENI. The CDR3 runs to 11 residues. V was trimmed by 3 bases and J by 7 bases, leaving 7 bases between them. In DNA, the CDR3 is TGTGCCAGCTCACCCGGGTGGGAGCAGTACTTC. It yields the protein CASSPGWEQYF.

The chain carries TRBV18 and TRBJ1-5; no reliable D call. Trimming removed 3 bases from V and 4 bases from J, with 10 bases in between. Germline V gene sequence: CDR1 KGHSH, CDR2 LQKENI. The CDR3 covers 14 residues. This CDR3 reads CASSPSGINQPQHF. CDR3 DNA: TGTGCCAGCTCACCGTCGGGGATTAATCAGCCCCAGCATTTT.

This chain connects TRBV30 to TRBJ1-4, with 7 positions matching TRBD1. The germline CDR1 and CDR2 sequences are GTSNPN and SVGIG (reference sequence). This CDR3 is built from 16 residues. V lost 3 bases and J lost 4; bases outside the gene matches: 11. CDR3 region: CAWSKGGAALNEKLFF. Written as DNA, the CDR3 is TGTGCCTGGAGCAAAGGGGGCGCCGCCCTTAATGAAAAACTGTTTTTT.

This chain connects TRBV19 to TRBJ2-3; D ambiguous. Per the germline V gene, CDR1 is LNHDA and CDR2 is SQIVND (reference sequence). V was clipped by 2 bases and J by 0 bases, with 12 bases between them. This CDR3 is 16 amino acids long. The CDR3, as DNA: TGTGCCAGTAGTATAATGGCCGAATCTAGCACAGATACGCAGTATTTT. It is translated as CASSIMAESSTDTQYF.

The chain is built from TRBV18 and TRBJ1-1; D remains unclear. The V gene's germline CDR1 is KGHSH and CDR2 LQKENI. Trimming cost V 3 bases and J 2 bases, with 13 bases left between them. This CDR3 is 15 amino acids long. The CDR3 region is CASSPPPSGNTEAFF. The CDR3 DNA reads TGTGCCAGCTCACCGCCCCCCTCAGGCAACACTGAAGCTTTCTTT.

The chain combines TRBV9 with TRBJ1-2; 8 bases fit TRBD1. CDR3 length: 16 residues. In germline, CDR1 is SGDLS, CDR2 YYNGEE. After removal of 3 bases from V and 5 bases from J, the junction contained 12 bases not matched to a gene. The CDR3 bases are TGTGCCAGCAGCGCGTGGGAACAGGGGGAAAAATATGGCTACACCTTC. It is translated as CASSAWEQGEKYGYTF. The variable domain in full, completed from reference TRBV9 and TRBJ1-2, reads DSGVTQTPKHLITATGQRVTLRCSPRSGDLSVYWYQQSLDQGLQFLIQYYNGEERAKGNILERFSAQQFPDLHSELNLSSLELGDSALYFCASSAWEQGEKYGYTFGSGTRLTVV.